These 14 T cell receptor beta chains came from one sample sequenced in a study of blood T cells in healthy people across ages. A second PCR of 7 to 11 cycles used a sample-barcoded 5' primer and a J-beta primer mix. TCRdb reanalysed the 5' RACE reads using MiXCR and keeps one entry per CDR3 protein. In the table there are some 900,000 distinct CDR3 sequences, 40% to 60% of which are singletons. The sample was blood. Receptors originate from a man younger than 45 in good health.

V gene TRBV7-2 combines with J gene TRBJ2-2; a possible D gene is TRBD2 (5 bases). The CDR3 is made up of 14 amino acids. The germline V and J ends were trimmed by 5 bases and 5 bases, with 12 bases remaining between them. Germline V lookup: CDR1 SGHTA, CDR2 FQGNSA. CDR3 DNA: TGTGCCAGCAGCCAAGGTTCGGGGACCGGGGAGCTGTTTTTT. Protein product: CASSQGSGTGELFF.

The chain employs TRBV5-1 and TRBJ1-2; TRBD1 aligns across 7 bases. The CDR3 consists of 14 residues. The junction had 6 bases not matched to a gene; V was cut back by 1 base and J by 6 bases. Germline assignment: CDR1 SGHRS and CDR2 YFSETQ. CDR3 sequence: CASSLISQGDGYTF. The CDR3 DNA is TGCGCCAGCAGCTTGATATCCCAGGGGGATGGCTACACCTTC. The full variable domain, its missing parts supplied by reference TRBV5-1 and TRBJ1-2, is KAGVTQTPRYLIKTRGQQVTLSCSPISGHRSVSWYQQTPGQGLQFLFEYFSETQRNKGNFPGRFSGRQFSNSRSEMNVSTLELGDSALYLCASSLISQGDGYTFGSGTRLTVV.

J is TRBJ2-5 and V is TRBV6-2 or TRBV6-3; D is unresolved. Germline CDR1 MNHEY, CDR2 SVGEGT. Trimming took off 6 bases at V and 4 bases at J, with 15 bases between the two ends. The CDR3 sequence is 14 residues long. DNA for the CDR3: TGTGCCAGCAGCAAGGACCACCTCACAGAGACCCAGTACTTC. As protein: CASSKDHLTETQYF.

The chain is built from TRBV7-9 and TRBJ1-1; D gene ambiguous. The V end was cut by 5 bases, the J end by 5 bases, with 12 bases between. The CDR3 has 13 residues. Germline V CDR1 and CDR2: SEHNR, FQNEAQ (reference sequence). CDR3 DNA: TGTGCCAGCAGCCCCCGGGAACAGACTGAAGCTTTCTTT. Its translation is CASSPREQTEAFF.

The V gene is TRBV3-1, the J gene TRBJ2-5; 8 bases map to TRBD1. The J call is doubtful: the DNA matches TRBJ2-7 better. From germline, CDR1 is LGHDT and CDR2 YNNKEL (reference sequence). This CDR3 comprises 15 residues. This CDR3 reads CASSQGTGWASEQYF. CDR3 DNA: TGTGCCAGCAGCCAAGGGACAGGGTGGGCTTCCGAGCAGTACTTC.

The J gene is TRBJ1-2, the V gene TRBV20-1; D remains ambiguous. The CDR3 is 13 amino acids. Germline loops: CDR1 DFQATT, CDR2 SNEGSKA (reference sequence). Trimming cost V 0 bases and J 2 bases, with 7 bases left between them. The CDR3 DNA reads as TGCAGTGCTAGAGAAACGGAAAACTATGGCTACACCTTC. Translated: CSARETENYGYTF.

This clonotype has at least ten counts. The chain links TRBV7-2 to TRBJ2-7; D tentatively fits TRBD1 or TRBD2 (5 bases each). Germline V lookup: CDR1 SGHTA, CDR2 FQGNSA. V was trimmed by 5 bases and J by 1 base, leaving 9 bases between them. This CDR3 contains 13 residues. CDR3 DNA sequence: TGTGCCAGCAGCCCGGGACCATCCTACGAGCAGTACTTC. Residues: CASSPGPSYEQYF.

This rearrangement joins TRBV6-5 to TRBJ2-3, with 10 bases matching TRBD1. V dropped 5 bases and J dropped 4; count of bases not matched to a gene: 3. CDR3 length equals 14 residues. Germline V lookup: CDR1 MNHEY, CDR2 SVGAGI. DNA for the CDR3: TGTGCCAGCAGTGGGACAGGGGTGGCAGATACGCAGTATTTT. Protein sequence: CASSGTGVADTQYF.

The table lists this clonotype with a few counts. J is TRBJ2-1 and V is TRBV9; D is ambiguous. The CDR3 is 12 residues long. Trimming cost V 7 bases and J 5 bases, with 10 bases left between them. Germline CDR1 reads SGDLS; CDR2 reads YYNGEE. In DNA form, the CDR3 reads TGTGCCAGCGGAGTTTGGAACAATGAGCAGTTCTTC. This gives the protein CASGVWNNEQFF. Supplemented by reference TRBV9 and TRBJ2-1, the full variable domain reads DSGVTQTPKHLITATGQRVTLRCSPRSGDLSVYWYQQSLDQGLQFLIQYYNGEERAKGNILERFSAQQFPDLHSELNLSSLELGDSALYFCASGVWNNEQFFGPGTRLTVL.

This clonotype was recorded at least ten times. The V gene is TRBV7-9, the J gene TRBJ1-1; D is unclear. This CDR3 is 11 amino acids long. Germline-derived CDR1 and CDR2 are SEHNR and FQNEAQ (reference sequence). Trimming stripped 6 bases from V and 4 bases from J, with 6 bases between. CDR3 sequence: CASSLSTEAFF. Here the CDR3 DNA reads TGTGCCAGCAGTTTAAGCACTGAAGCTTTCTTT.

This clonotype turned up a few times. V is TRBV7-8 and J is TRBJ2-1; D might be TRBD1 or TRBD2, each matching 6 bases. The CDR3 is 17 amino acids. Germline V gene data show CDR1 as SGHVS and CDR2 as FQNEAQ. V lost 5 bases to trimming and J lost 6 bases, with 23 bases between them. The CDR3 coding sequence is TGTGCCAGCAGCCCTAGCCGAGGAGGGGGGTCGAGCAATGAGCAGTTCTTC. This encodes CASSPSRGGGSSNEQFF.

The chain links TRBV20-1 to TRBJ2-1; possibly TRBD1 for D (5 bases). The CDR3 length is 15 residues. Germline CDR1 and CDR2: DFQATT and SNEGSKA (reference sequence). V was clipped by 6 bases and J by 7 bases, with 22 bases between them. This CDR3 is CSAPRGVGLGNEQFF. In DNA form, the CDR3 reads TGCAGTGCCCCGCGTGGCGTGGGGCTAGGGAATGAGCAGTTCTTC.

This chain connects TRBV6-1 to TRBJ2-2; no firm D call. Per the germline V gene, CDR1 is MNHNS and CDR2 is SASEGT. The CDR3 runs 14 residues. Trimming took 11 bases from V and 2 from J, leaving 15 bases between them. CDR3 residues: CAASSQENTGELFF. The DNA of the CDR3 is TGTGCCGCCTCGAGTCAGGAAAACACCGGGGAGCTGTTTTTT.

The genes are TRBV7-8 and TRBJ2-3; 10 bases are a match to TRBD2. Germline V gene data show CDR1 as SGHVS and CDR2 as FQNEAQ. This CDR3 contains 13 residues. Trimming cost V 11 bases and J 3 bases; bases outside gene matches: 5. CDR3 DNA: TGTGCCGCCAGGACTAGCGGAACAGATACGCAGTATTTT. It yields the protein CAARTSGTDTQYF.